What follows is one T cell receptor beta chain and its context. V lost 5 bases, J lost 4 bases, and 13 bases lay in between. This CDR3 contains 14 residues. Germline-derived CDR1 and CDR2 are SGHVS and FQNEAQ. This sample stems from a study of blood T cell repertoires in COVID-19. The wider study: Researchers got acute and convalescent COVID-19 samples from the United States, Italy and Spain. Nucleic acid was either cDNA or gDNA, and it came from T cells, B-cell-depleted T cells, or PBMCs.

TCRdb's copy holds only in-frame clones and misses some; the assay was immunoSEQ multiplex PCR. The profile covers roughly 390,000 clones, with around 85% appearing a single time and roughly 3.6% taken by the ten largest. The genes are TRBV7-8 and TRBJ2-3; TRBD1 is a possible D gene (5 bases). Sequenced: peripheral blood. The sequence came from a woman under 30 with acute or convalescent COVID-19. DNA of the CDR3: TGTGCCAGCAGCCTTGGGGCCGACCCAGATACGCAGTATTTT. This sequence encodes CASSLGADPDTQYF. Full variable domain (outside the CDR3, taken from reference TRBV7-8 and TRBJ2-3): GAGVSQSPRYKVAKRGQDVALRCDPISGHVSLFWYQQALGQGPEFLTYFQNEAQLDKSGLPSDRFFAERPEGSVSTLKIQRTQQEDSAVYLCASSLGADPDTQYFGPGTRLTVL.